This T cell receptor beta chain is drawn from a study of T cell repertoires in cytomegalovirus infection. Study background: It can be stated that public TCR beta signatures indicated CMV infection as well as a matching HLA type. Study-wide results and limits: CMV-specific TCR beta clonotypes restricted by HLA-C were the ones dominating the ex vivo response.

Using its own MiXCR run on the reads, TCRdb lists one record per CDR3 protein. In the table there are about 890,000 distinct CDR3 sequences, about a third of which are singletons. The V end lost 0 bases, the J end lost 3 bases, and 14 bases lay between the germline ends. CDR1 and CDR2 (germline): MGHDK, SYGVNS. The CDR3 is 17 amino acids. In this sample, this clonotype turned up a few times. What it binds is unknown. The source material was cultured CD8+ T cells from PBMCs, sampled from culture after CMV antigen stimulation. The chain uses TRBV25-1 and TRBJ2-2; D is uncertain. This clonotype originated in a human donor in good health (CMV status not recorded). Some clones in this sample may be carry-over from other donors' samples. CDR3 in DNA: TGTGCCAGCAGTGAATATATGGGGTCTTGGGACACCGGGGAGCTGTTTTTT. Protein product: CASSEYMGSWDTGELFF.